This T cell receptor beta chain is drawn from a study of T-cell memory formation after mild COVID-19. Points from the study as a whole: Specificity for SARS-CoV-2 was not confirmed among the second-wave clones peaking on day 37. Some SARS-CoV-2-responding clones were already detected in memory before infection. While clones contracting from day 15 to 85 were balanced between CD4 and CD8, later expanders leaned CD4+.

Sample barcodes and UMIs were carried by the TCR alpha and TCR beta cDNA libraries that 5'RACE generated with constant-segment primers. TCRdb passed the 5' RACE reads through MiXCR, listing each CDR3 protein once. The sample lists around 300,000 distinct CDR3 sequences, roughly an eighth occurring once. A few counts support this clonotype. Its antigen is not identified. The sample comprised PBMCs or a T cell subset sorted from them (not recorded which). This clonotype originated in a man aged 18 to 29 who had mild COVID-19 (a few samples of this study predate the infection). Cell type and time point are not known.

The CDR3 bases are TGTGCCAGCAGTCCGGGACAGGGGACGGAGACCCAGTACTTC. Residues: CASSPGQGTETQYF. The rearrangement links TRBV12-3 or TRBV12-4 to TRBJ2-5, with 10 nucleotides matching TRBD1. Trimming cost V 5 bases and J 5 bases; bases outside gene matches: 5. The CDR3 sequence is 14 residues long.